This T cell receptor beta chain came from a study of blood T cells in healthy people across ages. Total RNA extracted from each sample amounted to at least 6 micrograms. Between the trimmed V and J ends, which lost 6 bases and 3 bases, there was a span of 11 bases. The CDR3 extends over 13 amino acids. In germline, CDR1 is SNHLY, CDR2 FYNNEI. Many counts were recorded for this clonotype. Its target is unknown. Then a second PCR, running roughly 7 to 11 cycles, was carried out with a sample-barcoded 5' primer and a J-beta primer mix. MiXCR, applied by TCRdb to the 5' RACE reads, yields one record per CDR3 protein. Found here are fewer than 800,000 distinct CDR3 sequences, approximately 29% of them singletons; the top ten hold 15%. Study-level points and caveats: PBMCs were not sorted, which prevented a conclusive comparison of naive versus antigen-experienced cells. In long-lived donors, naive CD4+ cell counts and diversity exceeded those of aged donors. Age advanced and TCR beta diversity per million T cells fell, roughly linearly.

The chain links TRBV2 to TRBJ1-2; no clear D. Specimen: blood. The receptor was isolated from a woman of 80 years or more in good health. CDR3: CASSSGRDYGYTF. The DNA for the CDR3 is TGTGCCAGCAGCAGCGGACGGGACTATGGCTACACCTTC.